Below, 10 T cell receptor beta chains from the same sample are listed, as sequenced in a study of CD4 and CD8 cells across lung adenocarcinoma regions (dated by TCRdb to between 2017 and 2018). Library preparation employed PCR. The sequencer listed for this sample is HiSeq X Ten. Starting from the raw public reads, TCRdb applied fastp trimming at Q25, assembled clones with MiXCR and retained in-frame beta chains. Entries are consolidated by CDR3 protein sequence, retaining the most common genes and DNA. The sample records 4,000 to 4,500 distinct CDR3 sequences, around three fifths of which are singletons. 15% to 20% of the sample belongs to the ten largest clones. Sequenced: CD4+ T cells from the center of a lung tumor. Interpreted using the paper, the cell subset or site label stands for: tumor center region. The origin of the receptors is a male donor with lung adenocarcinoma. The CD4 and CD8 labels of this study may be unreliable.

The genes are TRBV6-1 and TRBJ2-1; 13 bases line up with TRBD2. CDR3 length: 14 residues. The J segment lost 7 bases and the V segment lost 8 bases, leaving 5 bases of the junction unmatched. Germline assignment: CDR1 MNHNS and CDR2 SASEGT. The CDR3 coding sequence is TGTGCCAGCCAACTAGCGGGAGGGCGAAATGAGCAGTTCTTC. It is translated as CASQLAGGRNEQFF.

The gene calls are TRBV12-3 or TRBV12-4 and TRBJ2-6, with a tentative D call TRBD1 (8 bases). The CDR3 has 18 residues. Trimming took off 1 base at V and 0 bases at J, with 13 bases between the two ends. The CDR3 nucleotides read TGTGCCAGCAGTTTAGACAGGGGGAGGGCCTCTGGGGCCAACGTCCTGACTTTC. Its protein is CASSLDRGRASGANVLTF.

V gene TRBV6-1 combines with J gene TRBJ2-1; TRBD2 matches 7 bases. Per germline, CDR1 MNHNS and CDR2 SASEGT. This CDR3 region has 16 residues. V lost 10 bases and J lost 3; bases outside the gene matches: 15. CDR3 residues: CANRSGTTQSYNEQFF. The CDR3 DNA reads TGTGCCAACAGGTCAGGGACTACACAGAGCTACAATGAGCAGTTCTTC.

The V and J genes are TRBV25-1 and TRBJ2-7; possibly TRBD2 for D (6 bases). The germline V gene encodes CDR1 MGHDK and CDR2 SYGVNS. Between the trimmed V and J ends, which lost 8 bases and 4 bases, there was a span of 12 bases. The CDR3 covers 12 residues. The CDR3 protein is CASGGNYYEQYF. CDR3 bases: TGTGCCAGCGGGGGGAATTATTACGAGCAGTACTTC.

Only a few counts were recorded for this clonotype. The genes are TRBV6-1 and TRBJ1-5, with D tentatively TRBD1 (6 bases). The V gene lost 6 bases and the J gene lost 2 bases, with 17 bases spanning the gap. The CDR3 runs 16 residues. The germline V gene encodes CDR1 MNHNS and CDR2 SASEGT. CDR3 in amino acids: CASRVESGAGNQPQHF. CDR3 bases: TGTGCCAGCAGAGTAGAGTCAGGGGCGGGCAATCAGCCCCAGCATTTT.

The chain has TRBV12-3 or TRBV12-4 and TRBJ2-1, with D tentatively TRBD2 (6 bases). V lost 6 bases, J lost 4 bases, and 16 bases lay in between. The CDR3 consists of 15 residues. As DNA, the CDR3 is TGTGCCAGCAGCCGGAGGGTGAGGGAATACAATGAGCAGTTCTTC. Residues: CASSRRVREYNEQFF.

This sequence joins TRBV6-1 and TRBJ2-1, with a weak D call TRBD1 (6 bases). With 5 bases removed from V and 0 bases from J, the gap between germline ends came to 11 bases. The CDR3 runs 15 residues. Per germline, CDR1 MNHNS and CDR2 SASEGT. CDR3 residues: CASSRQVSSYNEQFF. CDR3 in DNA: TGTGCCAGCAGTCGACAGGTGAGCTCCTACAATGAGCAGTTCTTC.

The V and J genes are TRBV6-1 and TRBJ2-1, with 15 bases lining up with TRBD2. Germline CDR1 is MNHNS and CDR2 is SASEGT. The length of the CDR3 is 18 residues. Losses at the gene ends were 3 bases for V and 7 bases for J; bases not matched to a gene: 10. CDR3 coding DNA: TGTGCCAGCAGTGAGGGCCGGACTAGCGGGGGGGCGAGGAATGAGCAGTTCTTC. It translates to CASSEGRTSGGARNEQFF.

Notes on this clonotype: The junction and the germline gene differ at one end; a read error may be behind it. The chain employs TRBV10-3 and TRBJ2-1; 11 positions agree with TRBD1. The germline CDR1 and CDR2 sequences are ENHRY and SYGVKD. The CDR3 loop spans 13 amino acids. CDR3 in DNA: TGTGCCTACCAACCGGGACAGGGGGAGACCCAGTCCTTC. Its protein product is CAYQPGQGETQSF.

V gene TRBV6-1 combines with J gene TRBJ2-2, with a weak D call TRBD2 (6 bases). V was clipped by 2 bases and J by 9 bases, with 13 bases between them. The CDR3 covers 14 residues. Germline CDR1 MNHNS, CDR2 SASEGT. CDR3 residues: CASSESTGVRELFF. Here the CDR3 DNA reads TGTGCCAGCAGTGAATCTACGGGAGTCCGGGAGCTGTTTTTT.